The entry that follows covers one TCR beta chain sequence. Its antigen is not known. The sample is drawn from a study of blood T cells in healthy people across ages. Study findings and constraints: Significant beta diversity loss was already apparent by age about 42, declining roughly linearly.

Through a sample-barcoded 5' primer and a J-beta primer mix, a second PCR was run for about 7 to 12 cycles. TCRdb re-called the 5' RACE reads through MiXCR, storing one row per CDR3 protein. Seen here are fewer than 900,000 distinct CDR3 sequences, around 46% observed once, and the top ten hold 20% to 25%. CDR3 size: 14 residues. V gene TRBV21-1 combines with J gene TRBJ2-1. TRBV21-1 is tagged as a pseudogene. The sample consisted of blood. The sequence was obtained from an older woman in good health. The CDR3 DNA reads as TGTGCCAGCAGCAAAGAACCCGCCGACAATGAGCAGTTCTTC. Amino acids: CASSKEPADNEQFF.